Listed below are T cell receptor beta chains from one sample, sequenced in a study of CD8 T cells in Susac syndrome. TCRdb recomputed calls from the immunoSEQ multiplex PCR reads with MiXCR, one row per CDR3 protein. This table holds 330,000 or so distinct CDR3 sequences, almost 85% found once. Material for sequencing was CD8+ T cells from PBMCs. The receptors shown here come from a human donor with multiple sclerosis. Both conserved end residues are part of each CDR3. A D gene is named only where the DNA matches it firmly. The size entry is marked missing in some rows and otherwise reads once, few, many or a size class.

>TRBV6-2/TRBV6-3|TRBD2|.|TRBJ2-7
CASSYALAGSEQYF
TGTGCCAGCAGTTACGCGCTAGCGGGAAGCGAGCAGTACTTC
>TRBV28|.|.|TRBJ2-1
CASNFAGQYYNEQFF
TGTGCCAGCAATTTTGCCGGTCAGTACTACAATGAGCAGTTCTTC
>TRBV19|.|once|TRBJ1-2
CASSMVQYYGYTF
TGTGCCAGTAGTATGGTCCAATACTATGGCTACACCTTC
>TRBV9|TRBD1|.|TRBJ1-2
CASSVDTGVGYGYTF
TGTGCCAGCAGCGTAGACACAGGGGTGGGCTACGGCTACACCTTC
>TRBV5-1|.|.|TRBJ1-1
CASSLRQGGTNINTEAFF
TGCGCCAGCAGCTTGAGGCAGGGAGGCACGAATATAAACACTGAAGCTTTCTTT
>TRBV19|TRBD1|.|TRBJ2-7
CASGDSPYEQYF
TGTGCCAGCGGGGACAGCCCCTACGAGCAGTACTTC
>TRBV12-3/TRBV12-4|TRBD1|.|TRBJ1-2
CTSSLGTGGIYTF
TGTACCAGCAGTTTAGGGACAGGGGGTATCTACACCTTC
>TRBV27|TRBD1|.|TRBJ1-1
CASSLFFGTGGWGNTEAFF
TGTGCCAGCAGTTTATTTTTCGGGACAGGGGGCTGGGGAAACACTGAAGCTTTCTTT
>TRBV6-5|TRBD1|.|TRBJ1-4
CASSEGQGAEKLFF
TGTGCCAGCAGCGAGGGACAGGGTGCTGAAAAACTGTTTTTT
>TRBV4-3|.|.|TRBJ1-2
CASSQDREYGYTF
TGCGCCAGCAGCCAAGACAGGGAATATGGCTACACCTTC
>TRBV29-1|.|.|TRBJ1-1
CSAMGNTEAFF
TGCAGCGCTATGGGGAACACTGAAGCTTTCTTT
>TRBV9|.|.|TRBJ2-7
CASSVWSGDEQYF
TGTGCCAGCAGCGTCTGGTCAGGGGACGAGCAGTACTTC
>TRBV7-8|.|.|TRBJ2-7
CASSLGGEVTYEQYF
TGTGCCAGCAGCTTAGGGGGGGAGGTGACCTACGAGCAGTACTTC
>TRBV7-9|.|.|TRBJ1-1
CASSLYTGTEAFF
TGTGCCAGCAGCTTATATACGGGAACTGAAGCTTTCTTT
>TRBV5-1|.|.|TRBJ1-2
CASSWEQEGKDYGYTF
TGCGCCAGCAGCTGGGAGCAGGAGGGGAAAGACTATGGCTACACCTTC
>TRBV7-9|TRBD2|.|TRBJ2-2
CASSYGLAGEAGEPFF
TGTGCCAGCAGCTATGGACTAGCGGGAGAAGCCGGGGAGCCGTTTTTT
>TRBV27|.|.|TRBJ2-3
CASSLSTAGTDTQYF
TGTGCCAGCAGTTTATCGACGGCTGGGACAGATACGCAGTATTTT
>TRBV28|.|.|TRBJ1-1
CASSFLANTEAFF
TGTGCCAGCAGTTTCTTAGCGAACACTGAAGCTTTCTTT
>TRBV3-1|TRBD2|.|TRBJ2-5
CASSQEDLAGQETQYF
TGTGCCAGCAGCCAAGAAGACCTAGCGGGCCAAGAGACCCAGTACTTC
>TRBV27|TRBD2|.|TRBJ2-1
CATRLFRGLAGGRTEQFF
TGTGCCACCAGACTTTTTAGGGGACTAGCGGGAGGGCGTACTGAGCAGTTCTTC
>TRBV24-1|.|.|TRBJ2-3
CATTTSSSTDTQYF
TGTGCCACTACGACTAGTTCTAGCACAGATACGCAGTATTTT
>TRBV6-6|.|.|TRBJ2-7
CASSQPREGSYEQYF
TGTGCCAGCAGTCAACCACGAGAGGGGTCCTACGAGCAGTACTTC
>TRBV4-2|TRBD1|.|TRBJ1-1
CASSLDDRGAFF
TGTGCCAGCAGTCTGGACGACAGGGGGGCTTTCTTT
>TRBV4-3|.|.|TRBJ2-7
CASSQTRGYGQYF
TGCGCCAGCAGCCAAACACGGGGCTACGGGCAGTACTTC
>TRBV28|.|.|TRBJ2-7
CASSWGLSAYEQYF
TGTGCCAGCAGCTGGGGACTGTCGGCCTACGAGCAGTACTTC
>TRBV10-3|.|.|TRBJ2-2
CAISEGGELFF
TGTGCCATCAGTGAAGGCGGGGAGCTGTTTTTT
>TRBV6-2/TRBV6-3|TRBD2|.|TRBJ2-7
CASSSPGLAAPYEQYF
TGTGCCAGCAGTTCTCCGGGACTAGCGGCACCCTACGAGCAGTACTTC
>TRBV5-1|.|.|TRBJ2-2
CASSSPDGIHTGELFF
TGCGCCAGCAGCTCCCCGGATGGGATCCACACCGGGGAGCTGTTTTTT
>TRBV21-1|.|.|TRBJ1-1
CASSRVTEAFF
TGTGCCAGCAGCAGGGTAACTGAAGCTTTCTTT
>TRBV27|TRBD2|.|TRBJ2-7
CASSSLAGGSSYEQYF
TGTGCCAGCAGTTCACTAGCGGGGGGGAGCTCCTACGAGCAGTACTTC
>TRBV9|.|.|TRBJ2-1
CASSVEDGSRFSYNEQFF
TGTGCCAGCAGCGTAGAAGATGGGTCGCGATTCTCCTACAATGAGCAGTTCTTC
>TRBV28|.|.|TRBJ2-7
CASSFDPISYEQYF
TGTGCCAGCAGTTTCGATCCCATCTCCTACGAGCAGTACTTC
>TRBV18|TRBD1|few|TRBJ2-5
CASSSLGQEETQYF
TGTGCCAGCTCGTCTTTAGGACAGGAAGAGACCCAGTACTTC
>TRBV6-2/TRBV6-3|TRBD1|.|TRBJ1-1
CASSQPGQGVVTRNTEAFF
TGTGCCAGCAGTCAACCGGGACAGGGGGTCGTGACGAGGAACACTGAAGCTTTCTTT
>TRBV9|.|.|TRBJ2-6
CASSHVDGRYSGANVLTF
TGTGCCAGCAGTCATGTCGACGGGAGATACTCTGGGGCCAACGTCCTGACTTTC
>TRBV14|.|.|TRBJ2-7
CASSVTDRDYTYEQYF
TGTGCCAGCAGCGTAACGGACAGGGACTACACCTACGAGCAGTACTTC
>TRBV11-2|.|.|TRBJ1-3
CASSLLFGFSSGNTIYF
TGTGCCAGCAGCTTATTGTTTGGGTTCTCCTCTGGAAACACCATATATTTT
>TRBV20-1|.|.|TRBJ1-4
CSARLTGLATNEKLFF
TGCAGTGCCCGGCTAACAGGGCTTGCAACTAATGAAAAACTGTTTTTT
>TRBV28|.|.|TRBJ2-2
CASSLLKKVGGTGELFF
TGTGCCAGCAGTTTGCTGAAAAAGGTTGGGGGAACCGGGGAGCTGTTTTTT
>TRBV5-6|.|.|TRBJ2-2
CASSSPAGRYTGELFF
TGTGCCAGCAGCTCTCCCGCGGGGCGATACACCGGGGAGCTGTTTTTT
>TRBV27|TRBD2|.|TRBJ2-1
CASSFLVGTSGYNEQFF
TGTGCCAGCAGTTTTTTGGTTGGGACTAGCGGTTACAATGAGCAGTTCTTC
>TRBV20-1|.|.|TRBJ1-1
CSASAPLGWGRNTEAFF
TGCAGTGCTAGCGCCCCACTCGGATGGGGCAGGAACACTGAAGCTTTCTTT
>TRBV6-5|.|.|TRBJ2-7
CASSYSVGPSYEQYF
TGTGCCAGCAGTTACTCGGTTGGACCCTCCTACGAGCAGTACTTC
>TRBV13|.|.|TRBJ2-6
CASSLGGGGISGANVLTF
TGTGCCAGCAGCTTAGGTGGTGGCGGAATCTCTGGGGCCAACGTCCTGACTTTC
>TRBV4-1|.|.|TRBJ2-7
CASSQDMEDYEQYF
TGCGCCAGCAGCCAAGATATGGAGGACTACGAGCAGTACTTC
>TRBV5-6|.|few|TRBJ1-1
CASSLDRVTEAFF
TGTGCCAGCAGCTTGGACAGGGTCACTGAAGCTTTCTTT
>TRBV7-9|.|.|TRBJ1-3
CASSLARNTIYF
TGTGCCAGCAGCTTAGCGAGAAACACCATATATTTT
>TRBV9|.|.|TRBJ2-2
CASSVLGQPGELFF
TGTGCCAGCAGCGTATTAGGGCAGCCCGGGGAGCTGTTTTTT